A selection of T cell receptor beta chains follows, all from one sample in a study of tumor-infiltrating lymphocytes in primary liver carcinoma. MiXCR, run by TCRdb on the multiplex PCR reads, gives a single entry per CDR3 protein. The sample has about 300,000 distinct CDR3 sequences, around three fifths seen once. The sequencing sample was made of peripheral blood. These receptors all stem from a man aged 35 to 55 with primary liver carcinoma and hepatitis B virus infection. CDR3s include the opening cysteine and the closing phenylalanine or tryptophan. The D gene is left open where the match is weak. Not all rows give a size; the values are once, few, many and, for expanded clones, a class.

d_gene	abundance	v_gene	j_gene	CDR3aa	CDR3nt
NA	NA	TRBV28	TRBJ2-7	CASSFVGTRTYEQYF	TGTGCCAGCAGTTTCGTAGGGACGAGGACCTACGAGCAGTACTTC
TRBD1	NA	TRBV10-3	TRBJ2-3	CAISDRRQGGTDMQYF	TGTGCCATCAGTGATAGGAGACAGGGGGGCACAGATATGCAGTATTTT
NA	many	TRBV29-1	TRBJ2-7	CSVERLGAESYEQYF	TGCAGCGTTGAAAGGTTAGGGGCTGAGTCCTACGAGCAGTACTTC
NA	NA	TRBV14	TRBJ1-1	CASSWGGITEAFF	TGTGCCAGCAGCTGGGGCGGCATCACTGAAGCTTTCTTT
NA	NA	TRBV7-9	TRBJ1-3	CASSFDSGITIYF	TGTGCCAGCAGCTTTGACAGCGGAATCACCATATATTTT
NA	NA	TRBV5-1	TRBJ2-3	CASLLADSRDTQYF	TGCGCCAGCCTTCTGGCAGACAGCAGAGATACGCAGTATTTT
TRBD1	few	TRBV6-6	TRBJ1-4	CASSKLRDRGEKLFF	TGTGCCAGCAGCAAACTCCGGGACAGGGGTGAAAAACTGTTTTTT
NA	NA	TRBV6-1	TRBJ2-5	CASSEANLPWTTQETQYF	TGTGCCAGTAGTGAAGCGAACCTCCCCTGGACCACTCAAGAGACCCAGTACTTC
TRBD2	many	TRBV14	TRBJ2-3	CASSQSAGGLTDTQYF	TGTGCCAGCAGCCAATCCGCGGGAGGGCTCACAGATACGCAGTATTTT
NA	NA	TRBV20-1	TRBJ2-3	CSAWSRLRTYTQYF	TGCAGCGCTTGGAGCAGACTACGCACATATACGCAGTATTTT
TRBD1	NA	TRBV11-2	TRBJ2-5	CASSSGQPGGEVQYF	TGTGCCAGCAGCTCGGGACAGCCAGGAGGAGAGGTCCAGTACTTC
TRBD1	many	TRBV4-2	TRBJ1-1	CASSQEVTGGTEAFF	TGTGCCAGCAGCCAAGAGGTGACAGGGGGCACTGAAGCTTTCTTT